This passage covers 19 T cell receptor beta chains from one sample sequenced in a study of control samples from healthy donors and cancer patients (dated by TCRdb to about 2020). The library was prepared using the immunoSEQ multiplex PCR assay. TCRdb stores this immuneACCESS table with in-frame sequences only. Part of the clones is absent; in the studies checked, under half of the shortfall reflects unresolved V genes, and no reason is known for the rest. The sample data list about 85,000 clones, and under 90% of these were observed just once. 5.5% of the sample goes to the ten largest clones. Sequencing used blood. All receptors come from a man in his fifties in good health.

This chain joins TRBV15 and TRBJ1-1; D possibly corresponds to TRBD1 (6 bases). V was cut by 5 bases and J by 1 base, with 11 bases left in between. The V gene's germline CDR1 is LNHNV and CDR2 YYDKDF (reference sequence). The CDR3 loop spans 14 amino acids. CDR3 DNA sequence: TGTGCCACCAGCCCCAGGGGCTCGAACACTGAAGCTTTCTTT. Translating it yields CATSPRGSNTEAFF. The complete variable domain, with remaining parts taken from reference TRBV15 and TRBJ1-1, reads DAMVIQNPRYQVTQFGKPVTLSCSQTLNHNVMYWYQQKSSQAPKLLFHYYDKDFNNEADTPDNFQSRRPNTSFCFLDIRSPGLGDTAMYLCATSPRGSNTEAFFGQGTRLTVV.

This chain connects TRBV19 to TRBJ2-2; 8 bases agree with TRBD1. V lost 6 bases to trimming and J lost 6 bases; unmatched junction nucleotides: 12. This CDR3 has 16 amino acids. Germline V gene lookup returns CDR1 LNHDA and CDR2 SQIVND (reference sequence). In nucleotides, the CDR3 is TGTGCCAGTAGCCGCGAACCGACAGGGGCCGCCGGGGAGCTGTTTTTT. As protein: CASSREPTGAAGELFF.

The chain's CDR3 is CATSRGRDNGYEKLFF. The DNA for the CDR3 is TGTGCCACCAGCAGAGGCCGGGACAATGGGTATGAAAAACTGTTTTTT. The J gene is TRBJ1-4, the V gene TRBV15; a weak D match, TRBD1 (6 bases). The CDR3 is 16 residues long. V was cut by 1 base and J by 6 bases, with 15 bases left in between. The V gene's germline CDR1 is LNHNV and CDR2 YYDKDF (reference sequence). The complete variable domain, with remaining parts taken from reference TRBV15 and TRBJ1-4, reads DAMVIQNPRYQVTQFGKPVTLSCSQTLNHNVMYWYQQKSSQAPKLLFHYYDKDFNNEADTPDNFQSRRPNTSFCFLDIRSPGLGDTAMYLCATSRGRDNGYEKLFFGSGTQLSVL.

This chain joins TRBV9 and TRBJ2-5; D is perhaps TRBD1 (5 bases). V dropped 0 bases and J dropped 4 bases, with 19 bases sitting between them. The germline V gene encodes CDR1 SGDLS and CDR2 YYNGEE. CDR3 length: 17 amino acids. The CDR3 loop is CASSVGKDTLVRETQYF. DNA of the CDR3: TGTGCCAGCAGCGTAGGGAAGGACACCCTTGTGAGAGAGACCCAGTACTTC.

Points on this clone: One end of the junction is discordant with germline, which a read error may explain. The rearrangement uses TRBV6-4 and TRBJ2-3; D perhaps matches TRBD1 (6 bases). The CDR3 consists of 13 residues. Per the germline V gene, CDR1 is MRHNA and CDR2 is SNTAGT. For the CDR3, the DNA is TGTGCCAGCAGTAACTCAGGGGAAGATACGCAGTATTTT. This codes for CASSNSGEDTQYF.

V is TRBV6-5 and J is TRBJ2-1; D is undetermined. This CDR3 has 11 amino acids. With 6 bases removed from V and 8 bases from J, the gap between germline ends came to 8 bases. In germline, CDR1 is MNHEY, CDR2 SVGAGI. This CDR3 is CASRRLDEQFF. CDR3 nucleotides: TGTGCCAGCAGAAGACTGGATGAGCAGTTCTTC.

The chain uses TRBV5-6 and TRBJ1-2; D is possibly TRBD1 (6 bases). CDR3 length equals 13 residues. Germline V gene sequence: CDR1 SGHDT, CDR2 YYEEEE. V lost 1 base and J 6 bases, leaving 10 bases between the germline ends. The CDR3 region is CASSLWGLDGYTF. The DNA of the CDR3 is TGTGCCAGCAGCTTGTGGGGGCTCGATGGCTACACCTTC.

The chain couples TRBV4-2 to TRBJ1-1; 8 nucleotides align to TRBD1. Germline CDR1 is LGHNA and CDR2 is YNFKEQ. Unmatched junction bases numbered 3, after V lost 2 bases and J lost 4 bases. The CDR3 extends over 14 amino acids. The CDR3 protein is CASSQPTGATEAFF. The CDR3 bases are TGTGCCAGCAGCCAACCGACAGGGGCCACTGAAGCTTTCTTT.

This clone was counted only a few times. The gene calls are TRBV5-5 and TRBJ1-1; D ambiguous. Germline V CDR1 and CDR2: SGHKS, YYEKEE (reference sequence). The CDR3 contains 13 residues. Trimming shortened V by 2 bases and J by 1 base, and 6 bases separated the two germline ends. CDR3 residues: CASSFVGNTEAFF. CDR3 nucleotides: TGTGCCAGCAGCTTTGTGGGGAACACTGAAGCTTTCTTT.

V usage is TRBV7-9 and J usage is TRBJ1-5, with D perhaps matching TRBD1 (5 bases). The V end lost 6 bases, the J end lost 4 bases, and 13 bases lay between the germline ends. Germline CDR1 is SEHNR and CDR2 is FQNEAQ (reference sequence). This CDR3 comprises 14 residues. CDR3 residues: CASSPNGGNQPQHF. The CDR3 DNA sequence: TGTGCCAGCAGTCCTAACGGGGGGAATCAGCCCCAGCATTTT.

The chain has TRBV5-4 and TRBJ2-7, with 10 bases matching TRBD1. This CDR3 spans 16 amino acids. With 4 bases clipped from V and 3 bases from J, the junction kept 10 bases outside the gene matches. Germline assignment: CDR1 SGHNT and CDR2 YYREEE (reference sequence). The CDR3 sequence is CASSRLLGTGDYEQYF. In DNA, the CDR3 is TGTGCCAGCAGCCGTTTATTAGGGACAGGGGACTACGAGCAGTACTTC.

This sequence joins TRBV19 and TRBJ2-4, with D uncertain. Deletions cut 4 bases from V and 6 bases from J, with 10 bases between. Germline assignment: CDR1 LNHDA and CDR2 SQIVND (reference sequence). The length of the CDR3 is 13 residues. CDR3 protein: CASSTRNGNIQYF. The CDR3 DNA reads as TGTGCCAGTAGTACCCGGAATGGAAACATTCAGTACTTC.

The chain joins TRBV30 to TRBJ1-6, with 7 positions matching TRBD1. Germline V CDR1 and CDR2: GTSNPN, SVGIG (reference sequence). This CDR3 spans 16 amino acids. The V and J ends lost 0 bases and 2 bases, in that order; junction bases with no gene match: 4. The CDR3 DNA is TGTGCCTGGAGTGTACTGGGACAGACCTATAATTCACCCCTCCACTTT. Amino acids: CAWSVLGQTYNSPLHF.

The chain couples TRBV20-1 to TRBJ1-1; D is unclear. V gave up 0 bases and J gave up 5 bases, with 4 bases separating them. This CDR3 spans 11 amino acids. The germline V gene has CDR1 DFQATT and CDR2 SNEGSKA (reference sequence). The CDR3 region has the DNA TGCAGTGCTAGAGATTTGACTGAAGCTTTCTTT. The encoded protein is CSARDLTEAFF.

The chain recombines TRBV24-1 with TRBJ2-1, with 7 bases aligning to TRBD1. Unmatched junction bases numbered 3, after V lost 3 bases and J lost 5 bases. Germline V lookup: CDR1 KGHDR, CDR2 SFDVKD. The CDR3 extends over 14 amino acids. The CDR3 DNA is TGTGCCACCAGTGATCTACAGGGGCACAATGAGCAGTTCTTC. Translated: CATSDLQGHNEQFF.

This chain uses TRBV6-5 with TRBJ1-5, with D possibly TRBD1 on 5 matching bases. The length of the CDR3 is 15 residues. Between the trimmed V and J ends, which lost 7 bases and 4 bases, there was a span of 17 bases. The germline V gene encodes CDR1 MNHEY and CDR2 SVGAGI. The CDR3 protein is CASKMSGTDNQPQHF. Here the CDR3 DNA reads TGTGCCAGCAAAATGTCCGGGACGGATAATCAGCCCCAGCATTTT.

J is TRBJ1-2 and V is TRBV9, with D uncertain. CDR1 is SGDLS, CDR2 YYNGEE, per germline. Trimming took off 0 bases at V and 5 bases at J, with 8 bases between the two ends. The CDR3 is made up of 13 amino acids. In DNA form, the CDR3 reads TGTGCCAGCAGCGTAGGACGGCGATATGGCTACACCTTC. Translating gives CASSVGRRYGYTF.

V gene TRBV6-5 combines with J gene TRBJ1-4; tentative D call: TRBD1 (6 bases). This CDR3 region has 16 residues. V was pared by 0 bases and J by 8 bases, with 16 bases between. The germline V gene encodes CDR1 MNHEY and CDR2 SVGAGI. The CDR3 DNA reads TGTGCCAGCAGTTACTCTAGAGGGGGTGGTAGAGAAAAACTGTTTTTT. Amino acid sequence: CASSYSRGGGREKLFF.

The CDR3, as DNA: TGTGCCAGCAGAGACAGGGCGGATTCACCCCTCCACTTT. It encodes CASRDRADSPLHF. The chain uses TRBV6-5 and TRBJ1-6; TRBD1 aligns across 7 bases. CDR1 MNHEY and CDR2 SVGAGI come from the germline V gene. The CDR3 covers 13 residues. V trimming: 6 bases; J trimming: 8 bases; junction bases outside the gene matches: 4.